A selection of T cell receptor beta chains follows, all from one sample in a study of T cells in localized non-small cell lung cancer. Only in-frame clones appear in the TCRdb table, and some are missing; sequencing was by immunoSEQ multiplex PCR. The data contain about 1,700 clones, about 22% of them singletons. Sample: normal lung tissue next to the tumor, taken before any cancer treatment. Source of these receptors: a woman between 40 and 69 years old with stage III squamous cell lung carcinoma. Each CDR3 is given with its conserved first and last residue. The order of the fields is clone size, D gene, J gene, V gene, CDR3 DNA, CDR3 protein. D genes are given only for firm matches. A row's size may be missing; if present it is once, few, many or a size class.

clone size: few
D gene: -
J gene: TRBJ2-3
V gene: TRBV10-2
CDR3 DNA: TGCGCCAGCAGTCTAAGGTCCTCTAGCACAGATACGCAGTATTTT
CDR3 protein: CASSLRSSSTDTQYF

clone size: -
D gene: -
J gene: TRBJ2-3
V gene: TRBV6-1
CDR3 DNA: TGTGCCAGCAGTGAAGCGCTTCTGGATACGCAGTATTTT
CDR3 protein: CASSEALLDTQYF

clone size: -
D gene: -
J gene: TRBJ2-2
V gene: TRBV5-1
CDR3 DNA: TGCGCCAGCCAGCAAGGGGGTACCCAGGTCGGGGAGCTGTTTTTT
CDR3 protein: CASQQGGTQVGELFF

clone size: -
D gene: TRBD2
J gene: TRBJ2-3
V gene: TRBV30
CDR3 DNA: TGTGCCTGGACCGGACTAGCGGGAGGCACAGATACGCAGTATTTT
CDR3 protein: CAWTGLAGGTDTQYF

clone size: -
D gene: -
J gene: TRBJ2-3
V gene: TRBV1
CDR3 DNA: TGCGCCAGCAGCCATTTTGCCTTTCCGGGGGGGGGCACAGATACGCAGTATTTT
CDR3 protein: CASSHFAFPGGGTDTQYF

clone size: -
D gene: -
J gene: TRBJ2-1
V gene: TRBV9
CDR3 DNA: TGTGCCAGCAGCGTAGACGTGACCAATGAGCAGTTCTTC
CDR3 protein: CASSVDVTNEQFF

clone size: medium-sized
D gene: TRBD1
J gene: TRBJ2-3
V gene: TRBV11-3
CDR3 DNA: TGTGCCAGCAGCTCTCCCTTAACGACAGGGGAGGATACGCAGTATTTT
CDR3 protein: CASSSPLTTGEDTQYF

clone size: -
D gene: TRBD1
J gene: TRBJ2-7
V gene: TRBV9
CDR3 DNA: TGTGCCAGCAGGGCGGGACAGGGCATCGACGAGCAGTACTTC
CDR3 protein: CASRAGQGIDEQYF

clone size: -
D gene: -
J gene: TRBJ1-1
V gene: TRBV15
CDR3 DNA: TGTGCCACCAGCAGAGATCTGGGGAACACTGAAGCTTTCTTT
CDR3 protein: CATSRDLGNTEAFF

clone size: -
D gene: -
J gene: TRBJ1-1
V gene: TRBV9
CDR3 DNA: TGTGCCAGCAGGGAACAGGGCGGCACTGAAGCTTTCTTT
CDR3 protein: CASREQGGTEAFF

clone size: medium-sized
D gene: TRBD2
J gene: TRBJ2-7
V gene: TRBV11-3
CDR3 DNA: TGTGCCAGCAGCTTAGATTTTAGCGGGAGGCCCTCCTACGAGCAGTACTTC
CDR3 protein: CASSLDFSGRPSYEQYF

clone size: -
D gene: -
J gene: TRBJ2-5
V gene: TRBV11-3
CDR3 DNA: TGTGCCAGCAGCTTAGGACAGGGCGGGGCGCAAGAGACCCAGTACTTC
CDR3 protein: CASSLGQGGAQETQYF

clone size: medium-sized
D gene: TRBD2
J gene: TRBJ2-1
V gene: TRBV9
CDR3 DNA: TGTGCCAGCAGCCCCCTGGGGGATAGCGGGAACGACCAGTTCTTC
CDR3 protein: CASSPLGDSGNDQFF

clone size: large
D gene: TRBD2
J gene: TRBJ2-3
V gene: TRBV28
CDR3 DNA: TGTGCCAGCAGTCCGACCCTAGCGGGAGGGCGTCGAAATACGCAGTATTTT
CDR3 protein: CASSPTLAGGRRNTQYF

clone size: -
D gene: -
J gene: TRBJ1-1
V gene: TRBV28
CDR3 DNA: TGTGCCAGCAGCACAATCCGGGCTAATATGAACACTGAAGCTTTCTTT
CDR3 protein: CASSTIRANMNTEAFF

clone size: -
D gene: -
J gene: TRBJ2-2
V gene: TRBV6-8
CDR3 DNA: TGTGCCATCAGTGCGAGTGGGGGGACGACCGGGGAGCTGTTTTTT
CDR3 protein: CAISASGGTTGELFF

clone size: few
D gene: TRBD1
J gene: TRBJ1-2
V gene: TRBV6-8
CDR3 DNA: TGTGCCAGCACCCCGGGACAGGGGGCGAGAGGCTATGGCTACACCTTC
CDR3 protein: CASTPGQGARGYGYTF

clone size: -
D gene: TRBD2
J gene: TRBJ2-2
V gene: TRBV6-8
CDR3 DNA: TGTGGCACGAGCGGGAACGTCGGGGAGCTGTTTTTT
CDR3 protein: CGTSGNVGELFF

clone size: few
D gene: -
J gene: TRBJ1-4
V gene: TRBV18
CDR3 DNA: TGTGCCAGCTCATCGGTTGCAACTAATGAAAAACTGTTTTTT
CDR3 protein: CASSSVATNEKLFF

clone size: few
D gene: -
J gene: TRBJ1-4
V gene: TRBV11-3
CDR3 DNA: TGTGCCAGCAGCCTAGGGGGGGCAGGTGGTGAAAAACTGTTTTTT
CDR3 protein: CASSLGGAGGEKLFF

clone size: -
D gene: -
J gene: TRBJ1-3
V gene: TRBV18
CDR3 DNA: TGTGCCAGCTCCCTCGGAGGGGTTGGAAACACCATATATTTT
CDR3 protein: CASSLGGVGNTIYF

clone size: few
D gene: TRBD2
J gene: TRBJ2-3
V gene: TRBV11-3
CDR3 DNA: TGTGCCAGCAGCTTACTAGCGGGCACAGATACGCAGTATTTT
CDR3 protein: CASSLLAGTDTQYF

clone size: large
D gene: -
J gene: TRBJ2-7
V gene: TRBV10-3
CDR3 DNA: TGTGCCATCAGTGAGTCAGGGACAAACTCCTACGAGCAGTACTTC
CDR3 protein: CAISESGTNSYEQYF

clone size: few
D gene: -
J gene: TRBJ1-2
V gene: TRBV28
CDR3 DNA: TGTGCCAGCAGTTTGGGTGGGTCTAACTATGACTACACCTTC
CDR3 protein: CASSLGGSNYDYTF

clone size: -
D gene: TRBD1
J gene: TRBJ1-1
V gene: TRBV19
CDR3 DNA: TGTGCCAGCAACAGGGGCCTTATGAACACTGAAGCTTTCTTT
CDR3 protein: CASNRGLMNTEAFF

clone size: -
D gene: -
J gene: TRBJ2-1
V gene: TRBV6-8
CDR3 DNA: TGTGCCAGCAGTGACTCGCCTCTTCCCTACAATGAGCAGTTCTTC
CDR3 protein: CASSDSPLPYNEQFF

clone size: -
D gene: TRBD1
J gene: TRBJ1-1
V gene: TRBV6-8
CDR3 DNA: TGTGCCAGCAGTTACTCAAGACAGGGGGCGGTCACTGAAGCTTTCTTT
CDR3 protein: CASSYSRQGAVTEAFF

clone size: -
D gene: -
J gene: TRBJ1-1
V gene: TRBV19
CDR3 DNA: TGTGCCAGTAGTAGCACAGGGAACACTGAAGCTTTCTTT
CDR3 protein: CASSSTGNTEAFF

clone size: few
D gene: -
J gene: TRBJ1-5
V gene: TRBV7-5
CDR3 DNA: TGTGCCAGCAGCTTAGGCGCCGGCTCGGGGCTAAACAATCAGCCCCAGCATTTT
CDR3 protein: CASSLGAGSGLNNQPQHF

clone size: -
D gene: -
J gene: TRBJ1-5
V gene: TRBV19
CDR3 DNA: TGTGCCAGTACCCAGGACAGCCAACTGGGGCCCCAGCATTTT
CDR3 protein: CASTQDSQLGPQHF

clone size: few
D gene: -
J gene: TRBJ2-5
V gene: TRBV11-3
CDR3 DNA: TGTGCCAGCAGCTCCTCGTGGGGGGAAGAGACCCAGTACTTC
CDR3 protein: CASSSSWGEETQYF

clone size: -
D gene: TRBD1
J gene: TRBJ1-2
V gene: TRBV28
CDR3 DNA: TGTGCCAGCAGTCGCCAACAGGGGACATACTATGGCTACACCTTC
CDR3 protein: CASSRQQGTYYGYTF

clone size: few
D gene: -
J gene: TRBJ1-2
V gene: TRBV28
CDR3 DNA: TGTGCCAGCAGTCCTCCGGAGAGGGGACACTATGGCTACACCTTC
CDR3 protein: CASSPPERGHYGYTF

clone size: -
D gene: -
J gene: TRBJ2-7
V gene: TRBV23-1
CDR3 DNA: TGCGCCAGCAGCCAGCTTCTCATCGAGGGGAAGAGCTCCTACGAGCAGTACTTC
CDR3 protein: CASSQLLIEGKSSYEQYF

clone size: few
D gene: -
J gene: TRBJ1-1
V gene: TRBV11-3
CDR3 DNA: TGTGCCAGCAGCTTAGGATTAGTGAACACTGAAGCTTTCTTT
CDR3 protein: CASSLGLVNTEAFF

clone size: few
D gene: TRBD1
J gene: TRBJ2-6
V gene: TRBV10-3
CDR3 DNA: TGTGCCAGCTTTCCGGGACAGGGTATTTCGGGGGCCAACGTCCTGACTTTC
CDR3 protein: CASFPGQGISGANVLTF

clone size: -
D gene: TRBD1
J gene: TRBJ2-7
V gene: TRBV14
CDR3 DNA: TGTGCCAGCAGCCAAGGGGGGACAGTACCCTACGAGCAGTACTTC
CDR3 protein: CASSQGGTVPYEQYF

clone size: medium-sized
D gene: -
J gene: TRBJ1-2
V gene: TRBV11-3
CDR3 DNA: TGTGCCAGCAGCTTGGCGGACACGCAAGGAGGCTACACCTTC
CDR3 protein: CASSLADTQGGYTF

clone size: -
D gene: -
J gene: TRBJ1-4
V gene: TRBV19
CDR3 DNA: TGTGCCAGTAGTATACCCCCGGGCAGGGGAGGTGAAAAACTGTTTTTT
CDR3 protein: CASSIPPGRGGEKLFF

clone size: -
D gene: TRBD1
J gene: TRBJ1-2
V gene: TRBV6-8
CDR3 DNA: TGTGCCAGCAGTTACTCTCCCCCTCGGGCAGGGGGCATTGGCTACACCTTC
CDR3 protein: CASSYSPPRAGGIGYTF

clone size: few
D gene: -
J gene: TRBJ1-5
V gene: TRBV6-8
CDR3 DNA: TGTGCCAGCAGGGGCAGTCTGAATCAGCCCCAGCATTTT
CDR3 protein: CASRGSLNQPQHF

clone size: medium-sized
D gene: -
J gene: TRBJ2-5
V gene: TRBV6-8
CDR3 DNA: TGTGCCAGCAGTCACCCAAGGGGGGCGCAAGGGAATGGACCCCAAGAGACCCAGTACTTC
CDR3 protein: CASSHPRGAQGNGPQETQYF

clone size: -
D gene: TRBD2
J gene: TRBJ2-1
V gene: TRBV28
CDR3 DNA: TGTGCCAGCAGTTCCATCTTTATTGGGGAGGGTAGCGACAATGAGCAGTTCTTC
CDR3 protein: CASSSIFIGEGSDNEQFF

clone size: -
D gene: TRBD1
J gene: TRBJ1-1
V gene: TRBV18
CDR3 DNA: TGTGCCAGCTCACCACCACAGGGGTCCTATGGGGCTGAAGCTTTCTTT
CDR3 protein: CASSPPQGSYGAEAFF

clone size: few
D gene: TRBD2
J gene: TRBJ2-5
V gene: TRBV11-3
CDR3 DNA: TGTGCCAGCAGCGCCGGACTAGCTCAACAAGAGACCCAGTACTTC
CDR3 protein: CASSAGLAQQETQYF

clone size: -
D gene: -
J gene: TRBJ1-2
V gene: TRBV6-8
CDR3 DNA: TGTGCCAGCGGACCCTGGGTCGGGGTTAAAGGGTATGGCTACACCTTC
CDR3 protein: CASGPWVGVKGYGYTF

clone size: -
D gene: TRBD1
J gene: TRBJ2-1
V gene: TRBV29-1
CDR3 DNA: TGCAGCGTTCTGTCCGGGACAGGGGGCCGGAATGAGCAGTTCTTC
CDR3 protein: CSVLSGTGGRNEQFF

clone size: few
D gene: TRBD1
J gene: TRBJ1-5
V gene: TRBV6-7
CDR3 DNA: TGTGCCAGCAGACACGGACAGGGGGCGAGGCAGCCCCAGCATTTT
CDR3 protein: CASRHGQGARQPQHF

clone size: -
D gene: -
J gene: TRBJ1-4
V gene: TRBV14
CDR3 DNA: TGTGCCAGCAGCCAAGCGGTTGGCGGAATAACGAAGCTGTTTTTT
CDR3 protein: CASSQAVGGITKLFF

clone size: few
D gene: -
J gene: TRBJ2-1
V gene: TRBV6-8
CDR3 DNA: TGTGCCAGCCGAACCCCTGGCGGGACCTACAATGAGCAGTTCTTC
CDR3 protein: CASRTPGGTYNEQFF